These T cell receptor beta chains were read from a single sample in a study of beta chain features in type 1 diabetes. Sequencing used immunoSEQ multiplex PCR; TCRdb keeps in-frame clones, though not all of them. The sample includes over 40,000 clones, over 50% of them seen just once. Sequencing was performed on Tregs from blood. These receptors were taken from a woman under 30 in good health. CDR3s include the opening cysteine and the closing phenylalanine or tryptophan. A D gene is named only where the DNA matches it firmly. Clone size is stated in some rows and not others, as once, few, many or a class when expanded.

>TRBJ2-7|TRBD1|TRBV29-1|.
CSVKPGQGSYEQYF
TGCAGCGTAAAACCGGGACAGGGCTCCTACGAGCAGTACTTC
>TRBJ2-2|.|TRBV15|few
CATSKNTLTGELFF
TGTGCCACCAGCAAAAATACTCTCACCGGGGAGCTGTTTTTT
>TRBJ1-2|TRBD1|TRBV27|.
CASSRWSGGASGYTF
TGTGCCAGCAGTCGTTGGTCAGGGGGCGCGAGCGGCTACACCTTC
>TRBJ1-1|.|TRBV14|few
CASSQGAANTEAFF
TGTGCCAGCAGCCAAGGGGCCGCAAACACTGAAGCTTTCTTT
>TRBJ2-3|TRBD1|TRBV13|few
CASSSRTGTSTDTQYF
TGTGCCAGCAGCTCGAGGACAGGGACTAGCACAGATACGCAGTATTTT
>TRBJ2-1|.|TRBV29-1|.
CSARQNEQFF
TGCAGCGCCCGACAGAATGAGCAGTTCTTC
>TRBJ2-3|TRBD2|TRBV5-1|.
CATSGEGGDTQYF
TGCGCCACCTCGGGGGAGGGCGGAGATACGCAGTATTTT
>TRBJ2-1|.|TRBV6-5|few
CASSPQGTVNNEQFF
TGTGCCAGCAGCCCCCAGGGAACGGTTAACAATGAGCAGTTCTTC
>TRBJ2-5|TRBD2|TRBV27|.
CASRSKRGLAGKETQYF
TGTGCCAGCAGGTCCAAGCGCGGCCTAGCGGGCAAAGAGACCCAGTACTTC
>TRBJ2-3|.|TRBV7-7|.
CASSPQGWTDTQYF
TGTGCCAGCAGCCCACAGGGTTGGACAGATACGCAGTATTTT
>TRBJ1-5|.|TRBV5-1|.
CASSLYGQDSNQPQHF
TGCGCCAGCAGCTTGTATGGACAAGATAGCAATCAGCCCCAGCATTTT
>TRBJ1-1|.|TRBV4-2|.
CASSQGARNTEAFF
TGTGCCAGCAGCCAAGGCGCAAGGAACACTGAAGCTTTCTTT
>TRBJ1-5|TRBD1|TRBV28|.
CASSLRDRGFQPQHF
TGTGCCAGCAGTTTAAGGGACAGGGGGTTTCAGCCCCAGCATTTT
>TRBJ2-5|TRBD1|TRBV7-9|medium-sized
CASSHGQGKTQYF
TGTGCCAGCAGCCACGGACAGGGGAAGACCCAGTACTTC
>TRBJ2-5|TRBD1|TRBV27|.
CASRTGQVEETQYF
TGTGCCAGCAGGACGGGACAGGTCGAAGAGACCCAGTACTTC
>TRBJ2-7|.|TRBV2|.
CASSEGDFSGYEQYF
TGTGCCAGCAGTGAAGGGGACTTTTCGGGCTACGAGCAGTACTTC
>TRBJ2-7|TRBD1|TRBV10-3|few
CAINRDRGRNEQYF
TGTGCCATCAACCGGGACAGGGGAAGGAACGAGCAGTACTTC
>TRBJ1-6|TRBD1|TRBV7-2|few
CASSPGTVGSPLHF
TGTGCCAGCAGCCCAGGGACAGTAGGTTCACCCCTCCACTTT
>TRBJ2-5|.|TRBV7-2|.
CASSLVDSGEQYF
TGTGCCAGCAGCTTAGTGGACTCAGGGGAGCAGTACTTC
>TRBJ2-5|.|TRBV9|.
CASSVDRGGAQYF
TGTGCCAGCAGCGTAGACAGGGGGGGGGCCCAGTACTTC
>TRBJ2-5|.|TRBV7-9|few
CASSQGQQETQYF
TGTGCCAGCAGCCAAGGACAGCAAGAGACCCAGTACTTC
>TRBJ2-1|.|TRBV25-1|few
CASSDWKAKYNEQFF
TGTGCCAGCAGTGACTGGAAAGCGAAGTACAATGAGCAGTTCTTC
>TRBJ2-1|TRBD2|TRBV7-9|large
CASMTSGGWGFYNEQFF
TGTGCCAGCATGACTAGCGGAGGGTGGGGATTCTACAATGAGCAGTTCTTC
>TRBJ1-4|.|TRBV6-5|.
CASSHTSGGDEKLFF
TGTGCCAGCAGTCATACGAGCGGGGGGGATGAAAAACTGTTTTTT
>TRBJ1-1|.|TRBV7-6|few
CASSFYSGRAEAFF
TGTGCCAGCAGCTTCTATAGTGGGAGGGCAGAAGCTTTCTTT
>TRBJ2-2|.|TRBV15|.
CATSRDLEGVRGELFF
TGTGCCACCAGCAGAGATTTAGAGGGGGTCCGGGGGGAGCTGTTTTTT
>TRBJ2-1|TRBD2|TRBV27|.
CASSSSSGTSGIHEQFF
TGTGCCAGCAGTTCCAGCTCCGGGACTAGCGGGATTCATGAGCAGTTCTTC
>TRBJ2-7|.|TRBV6-1|few
CASSEPGLVYEQYF
TGTGCCAGCAGTGAACCGGGACTTGTCTACGAGCAGTACTTC
>TRBJ2-4|TRBD1|TRBV7-8|few
CASSFGGQGAIQYF
TGTGCCAGCAGTTTCGGAGGACAGGGAGCCATTCAGTACTTC
>TRBJ1-3|TRBD1|TRBV5-1|.
CASSWTGGNTIYF
TGCGCCAGCAGCTGGACAGGAGGAAACACCATATATTTT
>TRBJ2-3|.|TRBV18|.
CASSPIPERNTDTQYF
TGTGCCAGCTCACCGATACCTGAGCGGAACACAGATACGCAGTATTTT
>TRBJ1-4|.|TRBV2|.
CASSKDRGNLNEKLFF
TGTGCCAGCAGTAAAGATCGGGGGAATTTGAATGAAAAACTGTTTTTT
>TRBJ2-2|TRBD1|TRBV6-5|.
CASSRQGPSTGELFF
TGTGCCAGCAGTCGACAGGGGCCGAGCACCGGGGAGCTGTTTTTT
>TRBJ2-4|.|TRBV28|.
CASFTAVAKNIQYF
TGTGCCAGCTTTACCGCGGTAGCCAAAAACATTCAGTACTTC
>TRBJ2-3|TRBD2|TRBV5-1|few
CASSLRLAGLDTQYF
TGCGCCAGCAGCTTGAGATTAGCGGGACTTGATACGCAGTATTTT
>TRBJ2-7|TRBD2|TRBV2|few
CASSFLAGENEQYF
TGTGCCAGCAGCTTCCTAGCGGGAGAGAACGAGCAGTACTTC
>TRBJ2-7|TRBD1|TRBV28|.
CASRLDRIRDSSYEQYF
TGTGCCAGCAGATTAGATCGTATCCGGGACAGCTCCTACGAGCAGTACTTC
>TRBJ2-5|.|TRBV7-2|.
CASSSGGVQETQYF
TGTGCCAGCAGTTCCGGGGGTGTCCAAGAGACCCAGTACTTC
>TRBJ2-3|.|TRBV10-3|.
CAISESGRGDTQYF
TGTGCCATCAGTGAGTCCGGCCGGGGAGATACGCAGTATTTT
>TRBJ2-5|.|TRBV10-2|.
CASIQQETQYF
TGCGCCAGCATACAGCAAGAGACCCAGTACTTC
>TRBJ1-2|TRBD1|TRBV10-3|.
CAITQTPPGQGGDGYTF
TGTGCCATCACCCAAACCCCTCCCGGACAGGGCGGGGATGGCTACACCTTC
>TRBJ2-1|TRBD2|TRBV7-2|medium-sized
CASSFLPSTSGSYEQFF
TGTGCCAGCAGCTTCCTACCTTCGACTAGCGGGAGCTATGAGCAGTTCTTC
>TRBJ2-1|.|TRBV10-1|.
CASSPRWGEEGNEQFF
TGCGCCAGCAGCCCACGGTGGGGCGAGGAGGGCAATGAGCAGTTCTTC
>TRBJ2-7|TRBD2|TRBV28|.
CASRRLAGGSYEQYF
TGTGCCAGCAGACGACTAGCGGGAGGCTCCTACGAGCAGTACTTC
>TRBJ1-1|.|TRBV7-9|.
CASSSGTGGNTEAFF
TGTGCCAGCAGCAGCGGGACCGGCGGTAACACTGAAGCTTTCTTT